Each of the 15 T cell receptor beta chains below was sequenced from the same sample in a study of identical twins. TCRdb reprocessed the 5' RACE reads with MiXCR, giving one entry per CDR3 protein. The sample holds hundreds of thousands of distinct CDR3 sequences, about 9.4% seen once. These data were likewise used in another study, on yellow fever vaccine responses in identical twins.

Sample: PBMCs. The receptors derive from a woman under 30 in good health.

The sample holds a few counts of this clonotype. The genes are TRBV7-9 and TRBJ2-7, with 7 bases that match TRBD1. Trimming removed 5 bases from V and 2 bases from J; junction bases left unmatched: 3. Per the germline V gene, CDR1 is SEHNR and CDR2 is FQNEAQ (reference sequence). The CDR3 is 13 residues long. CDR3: CASSMGQTYEQYF. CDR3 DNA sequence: TGTGCCAGCAGCATGGGACAGACCTACGAGCAGTACTTC.

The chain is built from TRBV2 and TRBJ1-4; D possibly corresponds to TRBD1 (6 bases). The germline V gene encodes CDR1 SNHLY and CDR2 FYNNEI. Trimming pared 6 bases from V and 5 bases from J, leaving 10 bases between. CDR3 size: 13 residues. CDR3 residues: CASRWDINEKLFF. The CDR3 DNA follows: TGTGCCAGCAGATGGGACATCAATGAAAAACTGTTTTTT.

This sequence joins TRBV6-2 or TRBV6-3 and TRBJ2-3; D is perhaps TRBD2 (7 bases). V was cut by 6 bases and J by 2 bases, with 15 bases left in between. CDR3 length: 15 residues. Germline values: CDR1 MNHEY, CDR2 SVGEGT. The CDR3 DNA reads TGTGCCAGCAGCACGACGGGGGGCTACACAGATACGCAGTATTTT. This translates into CASSTTGGYTDTQYF.

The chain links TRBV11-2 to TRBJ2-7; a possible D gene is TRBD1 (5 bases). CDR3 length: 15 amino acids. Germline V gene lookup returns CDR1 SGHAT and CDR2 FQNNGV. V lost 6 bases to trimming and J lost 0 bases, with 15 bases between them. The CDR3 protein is CASRPGHLSSYEQYF. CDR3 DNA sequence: TGTGCCAGCAGACCTGGACACCTGAGCTCCTACGAGCAGTACTTC.

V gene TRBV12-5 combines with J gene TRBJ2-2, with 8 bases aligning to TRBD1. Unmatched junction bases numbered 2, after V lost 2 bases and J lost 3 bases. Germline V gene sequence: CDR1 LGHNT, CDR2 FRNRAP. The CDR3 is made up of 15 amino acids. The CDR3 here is CASGLWGQDTGELFF. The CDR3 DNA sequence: TGTGCTAGTGGTTTGTGGGGACAGGACACCGGGGAGCTGTTTTTT.

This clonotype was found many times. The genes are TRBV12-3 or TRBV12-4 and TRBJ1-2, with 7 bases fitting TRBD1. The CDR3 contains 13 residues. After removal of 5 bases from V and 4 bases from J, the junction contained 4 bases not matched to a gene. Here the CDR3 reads CASSPTGSYGYTF. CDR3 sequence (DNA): TGTGCCAGCAGTCCGACAGGGTCCTATGGCTACACCTTC.

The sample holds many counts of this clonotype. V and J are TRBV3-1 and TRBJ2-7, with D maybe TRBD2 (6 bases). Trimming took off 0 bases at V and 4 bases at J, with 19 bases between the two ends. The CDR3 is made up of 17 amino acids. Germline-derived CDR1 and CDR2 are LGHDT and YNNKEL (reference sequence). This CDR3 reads CASSQELLGLARYEQYF. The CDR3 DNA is TGTGCCAGCAGCCAAGAGCTTTTGGGGCTAGCGCGGTACGAGCAGTACTTC.

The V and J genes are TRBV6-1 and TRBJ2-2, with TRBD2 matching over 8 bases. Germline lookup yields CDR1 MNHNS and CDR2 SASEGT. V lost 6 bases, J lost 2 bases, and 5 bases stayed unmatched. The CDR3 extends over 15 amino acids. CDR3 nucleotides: TGTGCCAGCAGACGCAGCGGGAGAAACACCGGGGAGCTGTTTTTT. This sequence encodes CASRRSGRNTGELFF.

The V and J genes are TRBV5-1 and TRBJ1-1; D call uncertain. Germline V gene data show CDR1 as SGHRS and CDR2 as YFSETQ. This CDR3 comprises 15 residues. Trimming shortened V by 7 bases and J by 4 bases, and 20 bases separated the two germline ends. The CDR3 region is CASEWGGRGGTEAFF. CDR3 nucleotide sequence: TGCGCCAGCGAGTGGGGAGGACGGGGAGGCACTGAAGCTTTCTTT.

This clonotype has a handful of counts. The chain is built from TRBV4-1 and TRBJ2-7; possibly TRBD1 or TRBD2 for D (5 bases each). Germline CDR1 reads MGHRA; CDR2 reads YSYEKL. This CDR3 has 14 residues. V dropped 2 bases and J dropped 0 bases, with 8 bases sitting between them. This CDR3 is CASSQQGPSYEQYF. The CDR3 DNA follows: TGCGCCAGCAGCCAACAGGGACCCTCCTACGAGCAGTACTTC.

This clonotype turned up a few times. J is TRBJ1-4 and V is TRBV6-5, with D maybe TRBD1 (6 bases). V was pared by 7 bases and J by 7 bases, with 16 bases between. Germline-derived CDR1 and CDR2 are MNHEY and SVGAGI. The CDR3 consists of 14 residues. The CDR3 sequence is CASTNSAGVEKLFF. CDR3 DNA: TGTGCCAGCACTAACTCGGCAGGGGTTGAAAAACTGTTTTTT.

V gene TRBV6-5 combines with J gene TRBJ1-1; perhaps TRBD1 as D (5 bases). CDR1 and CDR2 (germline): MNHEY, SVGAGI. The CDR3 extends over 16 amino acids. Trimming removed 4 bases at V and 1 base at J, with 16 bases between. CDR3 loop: CASSFHDRAGNTEAFF. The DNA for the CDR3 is TGTGCCAGCAGTTTCCACGACAGAGCGGGGAACACTGAAGCTTTCTTT.

The CDR3 bases are TGTGCCAGCGCGAATGGGTTCTTCTCCTACGAGCAGTACTTC. It encodes CASANGFFSYEQYF. The V call is TRBV7-9, the J call TRBJ2-7; D unresolved. This CDR3 has 14 residues. The V gene lost 8 bases and the J gene lost 0 bases, with 14 bases spanning the gap. Germline-derived CDR1 and CDR2 are SEHNR and FQNEAQ (reference sequence).

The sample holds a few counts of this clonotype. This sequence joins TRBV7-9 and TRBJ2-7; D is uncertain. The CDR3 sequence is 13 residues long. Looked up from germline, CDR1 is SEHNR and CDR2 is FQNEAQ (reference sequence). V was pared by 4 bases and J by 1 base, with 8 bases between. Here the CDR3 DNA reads TGTGCCAGCAGCTCGGCAAAATCCTACGAGCAGTACTTC. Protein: CASSSAKSYEQYF.

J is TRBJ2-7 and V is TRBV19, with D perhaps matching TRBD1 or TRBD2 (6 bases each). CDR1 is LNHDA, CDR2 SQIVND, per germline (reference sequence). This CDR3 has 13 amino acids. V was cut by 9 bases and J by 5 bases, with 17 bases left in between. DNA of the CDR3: TGTGCCAGACACAGCCCCGGGGGCGACGAGCAGTACTTC. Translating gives CARHSPGGDEQYF.